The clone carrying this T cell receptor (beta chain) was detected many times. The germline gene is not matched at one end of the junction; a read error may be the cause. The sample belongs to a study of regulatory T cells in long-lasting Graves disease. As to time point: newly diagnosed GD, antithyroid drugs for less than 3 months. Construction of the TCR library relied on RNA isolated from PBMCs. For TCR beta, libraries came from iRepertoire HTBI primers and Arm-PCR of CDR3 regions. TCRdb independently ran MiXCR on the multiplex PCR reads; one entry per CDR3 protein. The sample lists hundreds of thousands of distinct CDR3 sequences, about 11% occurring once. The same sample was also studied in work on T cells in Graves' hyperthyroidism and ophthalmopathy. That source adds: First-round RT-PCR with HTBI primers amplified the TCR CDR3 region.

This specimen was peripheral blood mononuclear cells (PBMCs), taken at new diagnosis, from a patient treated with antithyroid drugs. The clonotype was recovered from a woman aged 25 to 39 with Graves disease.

The CDR3 DNA reads TGTGCCAGCAGCTTATTAGCAGGGACAGATACGCAGTATTTT. Residues: CASSLLAGTDTQYF. The V call is TRBV5-1, the J call TRBJ2-3; a weak D match, TRBD1 (5 bases). CDR1 is SGHRS and CDR2 is YFSETQ in the germline V gene. The CDR3 length is 14 residues.